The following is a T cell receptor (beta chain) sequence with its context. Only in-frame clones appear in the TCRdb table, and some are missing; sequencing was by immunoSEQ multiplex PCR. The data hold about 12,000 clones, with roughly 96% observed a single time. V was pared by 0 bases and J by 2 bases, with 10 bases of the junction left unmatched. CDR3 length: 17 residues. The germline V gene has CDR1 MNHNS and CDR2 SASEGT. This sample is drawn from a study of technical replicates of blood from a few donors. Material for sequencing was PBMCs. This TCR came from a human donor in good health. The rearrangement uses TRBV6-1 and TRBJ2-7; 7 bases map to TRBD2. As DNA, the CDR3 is TGTGCCAGCAGTGAAGCGCTTGGGGGGGTTCGGACCTACGAGCAGTACTTC. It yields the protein CASSEALGGVRTYEQYF.